These 15 T cell receptor beta chains were all obtained from the same sample, sequenced in a study of T cells in Graves' hyperthyroidism and ophthalmopathy. There were TCR beta CDR3 regions amplified from RNA transcripts. Researchers ran a first-round RT-PCR on the TCR CDR3 using the HTBI primer set. A single record per CDR3 protein comes from TCRdb applying MiXCR to the multiplex PCR reads. The data contain over 200,000 distinct CDR3 sequences, 15% to 20% of them singletons. Sequencing was performed on blood. The receptor set was obtained from a man aged 50-59 years with Graves' hyperthyroidism.

The gene calls are TRBV7-8 and TRBJ1-1; D gene ambiguous. This CDR3 region has 13 residues. V shed 0 bases and J shed 4 bases, with 6 bases lying between them. The germline V gene encodes CDR1 SGHVS and CDR2 FQNEAQ. The CDR3 DNA reads TGTGCCAGCAGCTTAGCAGTTCTCACTGAAGCTTTCTTT. Translating gives CASSLAVLTEAFF. The variable domain in full, with the rest retrieved from reference TRBV7-8 and TRBJ1-1, is GAGVSQSPRYKVAKRGQDVALRCDPISGHVSLFWYQQALGQGPEFLTYFQNEAQLDKSGLPSDRFFAERPEGSVSTLKIQRTQQEDSAVYLCASSLAVLTEAFFGQGTRLTVV.

Note on this clonotype: A much larger clonotype is one base distant, so this may be a read error. The rearrangement links TRBV12-3 or TRBV12-4 to TRBJ2-7; a weak D match, TRBD2 (7 bases). This CDR3 contains 13 residues. CDR3 sequence: CASRGGDSYEQCF. In DNA form, the CDR3 reads TGTGCCAGCAGAGGGGGGGACTCCTACGAGCAGTGCTTC.

The chain combines TRBV29-1 with TRBJ1-2, with D tentatively TRBD1 (5 bases). The germline CDR1 and CDR2 sequences are SQVTM and ANQGSEA. V lost 0 bases, J lost 4 bases, and 12 bases lay in between. The CDR3 is made up of 14 amino acids. The CDR3 loop is CSVEDRRGGYGYTF. CDR3 bases: TGCAGCGTTGAAGATCGGAGGGGAGGCTATGGCTACACCTTC.

As concerns this clonotype: A much larger clone differs from this one at a single base, so this may be a read error. The V call is TRBV12-3 or TRBV12-4, the J call TRBJ2-1; a possible D gene is TRBD2 (6 bases). The CDR3 totals 14 residues. In DNA form, the CDR3 reads TGTGCCAGCAGTTCGGGACTGCCATACAATGAGCAGCTCTTC. This codes for CASSSGLPYNEQLF.

This chain uses TRBV2 with TRBJ1-4; a weak D match, TRBD1 (5 bases). V was clipped by 7 bases and J by 4 bases, with 7 bases between them. Germline CDR1 is SNHLY and CDR2 is FYNNEI. The CDR3 loop spans 12 amino acids. The CDR3 here is CASNRGNEKLFF. Here the CDR3 DNA reads TGTGCCAGCAATAGGGGTAATGAAAAACTGTTTTTT.

This clonotype was found many times. The chain carries TRBV3-1 and TRBJ2-5; the D gene could be TRBD1 or TRBD2 (5 bases each). Deletions cut 2 bases from V and 7 bases from J, with 11 bases between. Germline V CDR1 and CDR2: LGHDT, YNNKEL (reference sequence). The CDR3 length is 13 residues. The CDR3 region is CASSQFRAGTQYF. CDR3 in DNA: TGTGCCAGCAGCCAATTCAGGGCGGGGACCCAGTACTTC.

This clonotype was found a few times. A much larger clone is a single base away; this may be a read error. The chain combines TRBV28 with TRBJ2-7; 8 bases align to TRBD1. The V gene's germline CDR1 is MDHEN and CDR2 SYDVKM. The CDR3 covers 14 residues. In nucleotides, the CDR3 is TGTGCCAGCAGTCAAGACAGGGGAGTGTACGAGCGGTACTTC. Protein product: CASSQDRGVYERYF.

This clonotype was seen ten or more times. The chain carries TRBV5-1 and TRBJ2-7; 12 bases match TRBD1. The trim removed 4 bases at V and 5 bases at J, leaving 4 bases unmatched. The CDR3 sequence is 14 residues long. Germline V CDR1 and CDR2: SGHRS, YFSETQ. CDR3 residues: CASSRDRGLHEQYF. Here the CDR3 DNA reads TGCGCCAGCAGCAGGGACAGGGGGCTCCACGAGCAGTACTTC. Using reference TRBV5-1 and TRBJ2-7 for the parts outside the CDR3, the full variable domain is KAGVTQTPRYLIKTRGQQVTLSCSPISGHRSVSWYQQTPGQGLQFLFEYFSETQRNKGNFPGRFSGRQFSNSRSEMNVSTLELGDSALYLCASSRDRGLHEQYFGPGTRLTVT.

This clonotype came up a few times. The V call is TRBV5-1, the J call TRBJ2-2, with TRBD2 as a possible D gene (6 bases). The ends were cut back, 1 base at V and 0 bases at J, with 10 bases in the middle. This CDR3 is 16 amino acids long. Germline V gene data show CDR1 as SGHRS and CDR2 as YFSETQ. The CDR3 loop is CASSLIGGSNTGELFF. As DNA, the CDR3 is TGCGCCAGCAGCTTGATTGGGGGGTCGAACACCGGGGAGCTGTTTTTT.

This clonotype was seen repeatedly, ten times or more. V gene TRBV20-1 combines with J gene TRBJ2-7, with D tentatively TRBD1 (6 bases). From germline, CDR1 is DFQATT and CDR2 SNEGSKA (reference sequence). V lost 0 bases, J lost 7 bases, and 22 bases lay in between. The CDR3 has 16 amino acids. The CDR3 region has the DNA TGCAGTGCTAGAGATCTCGGGTCGGGACAAAGGGGGGAGCAGTACTTC. Encoded protein: CSARDLGSGQRGEQYF.

This clonotype was detected a few times. The rearrangement uses TRBV7-2 and TRBJ1-2, with D unresolved. V was trimmed by 5 bases and J by 2 bases, leaving 12 bases between them. The CDR3 spans 14 residues. CDR1 is SGHTA, CDR2 FQGNSA, per germline. The CDR3 reads CASSPQGDNYGYTF. The CDR3 DNA is TGTGCCAGCAGCCCCCAAGGTGACAACTATGGCTACACCTTC.

In its sample, this clonotype was seen many times. V usage is TRBV5-8 and J usage is TRBJ2-3, with 10 bases identical to TRBD2. Germline V gene lookup returns CDR1 SGHTS and CDR2 YDEGEE. This CDR3 contains 16 residues. After removal of 0 bases from V and 2 bases from J, the junction contained 3 bases not matched to a gene. CDR3 nucleotide sequence: TGTGCCAGCAGCTTGGGGACTAGCGGATACACAGATACGCAGTATTTT. Its translation: CASSLGTSGYTDTQYF.

This chain connects TRBV12-3 or TRBV12-4 to TRBJ1-6, with D possibly matching TRBD1 (6 bases). V gave up 5 bases and J gave up 9 bases, with 26 bases separating them. The CDR3 runs to 18 residues. The CDR3 loop reads CASSQNRLGQLKLSPLHF. The DNA for the CDR3 is TGTGCCAGCAGTCAAAATCGTCTGGGACAACTGAAACTTTCACCCCTCCACTTT.

There are many counts of this clonotype. V is TRBV12-3 or TRBV12-4 and J is TRBJ2-7, with D perhaps matching TRBD2 (6 bases). The CDR3 totals 15 residues. Trimming pared 6 bases from V and 1 base from J, leaving 16 bases between. The CDR3 reads CASSRVAENSYEQYF. As DNA, the CDR3 is TGTGCCAGCAGCCGAGTAGCGGAGAATTCCTACGAGCAGTACTTC.

This clonotype was counted only a few times. The CDR3 sequence is CATPGRTIRSNQPQHF. CDR3 in DNA: TGTGCCACCCCGGGACGTACAATACGTAGCAATCAGCCCCAGCATTTT. V is TRBV10-3 and J is TRBJ1-5, with D possibly being TRBD1 (5 bases). Trimming left V 10 bases short and J 0 bases short, with 19 bases between. Germline V gives CDR1 ENHRY, CDR2 SYGVKD. The CDR3 totals 16 residues.